This TCR beta chain was sequenced for a study of regulatory and conventional T cells in RAG deficiency. Concerning this clone itself: Its antigen is as yet unknown.

Genomic DNA came from blood conventional CD4+ T cells gated CD25-low CD127-high. The repertoire was sequenced with immunoSEQ multiplex PCR; TCRdb's copy has only in-frame clones and lacks some. The sample has 24,000 or so clones, roughly 93% seen once. Study-level points and caveats: Control T-cell subsets had markedly higher Shannon entropy and lower Simpson indices than RAG-deficient patients. In Omenn syndrome, Treg and Tconv repertoires overlapped >75%.

Germline V CDR1 and CDR2: SGHNT, YYREEE (reference sequence). The CDR3 spans 12 residues. V dropped 3 bases and J dropped 3 bases, with 3 bases sitting between them. The sample also formed part of further work on regulatory T cells. From that report: Amplification used 52 TRBV primers and 13 TRBJ primers. Skewed V and J usage and few unique V-J pairs marked patient repertoires, most in Tregs.

Sequenced sample: CD4+ T cells sorted from blood. This sequence originates from a human donor in good health. The rearrangement joins TRBV5-4 to TRBJ2-2; D gene ambiguous. In DNA form, the CDR3 reads TGTGCCAGCAGCTGGGACACCGGGGAGCTGTTTTTT. Translating it yields CASSWDTGELFF.